These 13 T cell receptor beta chains were sequenced from one sample in a study of shared clonotypes between healthy human individuals. Clones were sequenced by immunoSEQ multiplex PCR, and TCRdb holds only the in-frame ones, with some missing. The sample yields about 1.5 million clones, 95% to 99% seen once. Sequenced material: naive CD4+ T cells sorted from blood. Subset of the sample: CD45RA+ positively selected. Receptors originate from a man between 25 and 39 years old in good health.

V is TRBV11-2 and J is TRBJ2-1; the D is unclear. The CDR3 is made up of 13 amino acids. Germline values: CDR1 SGHAT, CDR2 FQNNGV. The V end lost 0 bases, the J end lost 10 bases, and 10 bases lay between the germline ends. The CDR3 loop is CASSLDLTTEQFF. CDR3 DNA: TGTGCCAGCAGCTTAGATCTTACGACCGAGCAGTTCTTC.

The V gene is TRBV6-6, the J gene TRBJ2-7, with 8 bases aligning to TRBD1. With V trimmed by 5 bases and J by 5 bases, 8 bases remained unmatched. The length of the CDR3 is 14 residues. Germline V CDR1 and CDR2: MNHNY, SVGAGI (reference sequence). The CDR3 sequence: CASSQIDRGHEQYF. The CDR3 DNA reads as TGTGCCAGCAGTCAAATCGACAGGGGCCACGAGCAGTACTTC.

The chain links TRBV19 to TRBJ2-1; 8 bases fit TRBD1. The CDR3 consists of 17 residues. Germline assignment: CDR1 LNHDA and CDR2 SQIVND (reference sequence). The V gene end was trimmed by 5 bases and the J gene end by 3 bases; junction bases not matched to a gene: 12. The CDR3: CASSSPWTGPYYNEQFF. The DNA for the CDR3 is TGTGCCAGTAGTTCGCCCTGGACAGGGCCGTACTACAATGAGCAGTTCTTC.

V usage is TRBV29-1 and J usage is TRBJ2-3, with D hard to call. CDR1 SQVTM and CDR2 ANQGSEA come from the germline V gene. This CDR3 spans 12 amino acids. Trimming removed 2 bases at V and 4 bases at J, with 7 bases between. DNA for the CDR3: TGCAGCGTTGAACAGGTTCCAGATACGCAGTATTTT. It yields the protein CSVEQVPDTQYF.

This chain uses TRBV11-2 with TRBJ1-2; unclear D gene. The V end lost 0 bases, the J end lost 0 bases, and 11 bases lay between the germline ends. Looked up from germline, CDR1 is SGHAT and CDR2 is FQNNGV. This CDR3 is built from 16 residues. CDR3 coding DNA: TGTGCCAGCAGCTTAGAGAAGGATAGGGCTAACTATGGCTACACCTTC. Translation gives CASSLEKDRANYGYTF.

V usage is TRBV30 and J usage is TRBJ2-3; D gene unclear. The CDR3 extends over 12 amino acids. CDR1 GTSNPN and CDR2 SVGIG come from the germline V gene (reference sequence). The V end lost 4 bases, the J end lost 2 bases, and 7 bases lay between the germline ends. CDR3 loop: CAWTPTTDTQYF. The CDR3 DNA reads as TGTGCCTGGACGCCCACCACAGATACGCAGTATTTT.

The V gene is TRBV28, the J gene TRBJ2-1; D is undetermined. The CDR3 is 15 residues long. V was shortened by 2 bases and J by 4 bases, with 12 bases between the two germline ends. Germline lookup yields CDR1 MDHEN and CDR2 SYDVKM. As DNA, the CDR3 is TGTGCCAGCAGTTTACCCCTGGTTGGGTACAATGAGCAGTTCTTC. Residues: CASSLPLVGYNEQFF.

The V gene is TRBV6-4, the J gene TRBJ2-1, with 8 bases fitting TRBD2. J lost 4 bases, V lost 8 bases, and 4 bases had no gene match. Germline V gives CDR1 MRHNA, CDR2 SNTAGT. This CDR3 is built from 13 residues. Written as DNA, the CDR3 is TGTGCCAGCCGGGGGGGGCAATACAATGAGCAGTTCTTC. This codes for CASRGGQYNEQFF.

The chain joins TRBV2 to TRBJ2-1; 8 bases agree with TRBD2. The ends lost 6 bases at V and 5 bases at J; junction bases unmatched: 12. The CDR3 sequence is 16 residues long. Per the germline V gene, CDR1 is SNHLY and CDR2 is FYNNEI. CDR3 nucleotide sequence: TGTGCCAGCAGCCCCTCGGGGAGCGGGAGTAACAATGAGCAGTTCTTC. Amino acids: CASSPSGSGSNNEQFF.

The chain combines TRBV9 with TRBJ2-3; D is possibly TRBD2 (7 bases). The CDR3 runs 16 residues. Between the trimmed V and J ends, which lost 2 bases and 2 bases, there was a span of 15 bases. Germline assignment: CDR1 SGDLS and CDR2 YYNGEE. CDR3 sequence reads: CASSVATGRDTDTQYF. The DNA of the CDR3 is TGTGCCAGCAGCGTGGCCACAGGGAGGGACACAGATACGCAGTATTTT. The full variable domain, rest sourced from reference TRBV9 and TRBJ2-3, is DSGVTQTPKHLITATGQRVTLRCSPRSGDLSVYWYQQSLDQGLQFLIQYYNGEERAKGNILERFSAQQFPDLHSELNLSSLELGDSALYFCASSVATGRDTDTQYFGPGTRLTVL.

The rearrangement links TRBV30 to TRBJ2-3; 8 bases line up with TRBD2. Germline loops: CDR1 GTSNPN, CDR2 SVGIG (reference sequence). This CDR3 comprises 14 residues. With V trimmed by 2 bases and J by 2 bases, 3 bases remained unmatched. The chain's CDR3 is CAWSWGLVTDTQYF. The CDR3 DNA sequence: TGTGCCTGGAGTTGGGGACTAGTCACAGATACGCAGTATTTT.

Of note for this clone: The sample contains more than one DNA sequence encoding this CDR3. The genes are TRBV5-6 and TRBJ2-1; D gene uncertain. Germline V gives CDR1 SGHDT, CDR2 YYEEEE. Trimming left V 1 base short and J 4 bases short, with 3 bases between. The CDR3 runs to 12 residues. The CDR3 protein is CASSLRYNEQFF. The DNA of the CDR3 is TGTGCCAGCAGCTTGAGGTACAATGAGCAGTTCTTC.

The chain carries TRBV5-1 and TRBJ2-5; TRBD2 matches 10 bases. The CDR3 sequence is 17 residues long. Losses at the gene ends were 0 bases for V and 4 bases for J; bases not matched to a gene: 9. The germline gives CDR1 SGHRS, CDR2 YFSETQ. CDR3 amino acids: CASSLVGASGSPETQYF. In DNA, the CDR3 is TGCGCCAGCAGCTTGGTTGGGGCTAGCGGGAGTCCAGAGACCCAGTACTTC.